This T cell receptor (beta chain) was captured by sequencing in a study of response to subunit inactivated influenza vaccine. The study, taken as a whole, reports: The authors suggested that every seasonal influenza vaccination recruits few new T cells.

TCRdb analysed the RT-PCR reads with MiXCR anew, one entry per CDR3 protein. The sample lists 500,000 to 650,000 distinct CDR3 sequences, approximately 7.6% occurring once. This clonotype was found a few times. Its target is not known. The CDR3 is 13 residues long. The V end was cut by 5 bases, the J end by 5 bases, with 10 bases between. The gene calls are TRBV12-3 or TRBV12-4 and TRBJ1-5; D call uncertain. Sample: PBMCs from blood, taken 23 to 25 months after vaccination. The receptor's source is a man aged 50-75 years who received an inactivated influenza vaccine. CDR3 coding DNA: TGTGCCAGCAGTGTCACCTCAGATCAGCCCCAGCATTTT. The encoded protein is CASSVTSDQPQHF.